Listed below are T cell receptor beta chains from one sample, sequenced in a study of control samples from healthy donors and cancer patients. Method: immunoSEQ multiplex PCR; TCRdb's copy keeps in-frame clones and lacks some. Of approximately 190,000 clones listed, about 90% were seen once; the top ten hold over 1.5%. Sequenced sample: blood. These receptor sequences come from a man aged 25-45 years in good health. Both conserved end residues are part of each CDR3. Fields, in order: J gene, D gene, clone size, V gene, CDR3 protein, CDR3 DNA. D genes are given only for firm matches. Rows may omit the clone size; those that give it use once, few, many or a size class.

j_call: TRBJ2-7
d_call: TRBD2
clone_size: NA
v_call: TRBV7-6
cdr3_aa: CASSLASGNSYEQYF
cdr3_nt: TGTGCCAGCAGCTTAGCCAGCGGGAACTCCTACGAGCAGTACTTC

j_call: TRBJ1-2
d_call: TRBD1
clone_size: few
v_call: TRBV24-1
cdr3_aa: CATRDRSSGYTF
cdr3_nt: TGTGCCACCAGGGACAGGTCTAGTGGCTACACCTTC

j_call: TRBJ1-1
d_call: TRBD1
clone_size: NA
v_call: TRBV18
cdr3_aa: CASSLDRDRYTEAFF
cdr3_nt: TGTGCCAGCTCACTCGACAGGGATAGGTACACTGAAGCTTTCTTT

j_call: TRBJ1-4
d_call: NA
clone_size: NA
v_call: TRBV5-1
cdr3_aa: CASSLFPEVSNEKLFF
cdr3_nt: TGCGCCAGCAGCTTGTTCCCTGAGGTCTCTAATGAAAAACTGTTTTTT

j_call: TRBJ1-6
d_call: NA
clone_size: few
v_call: TRBV19
cdr3_aa: CASSITQLYSPLHF
cdr3_nt: TGTGCCAGTAGTATAACCCAGCTCTATTCACCCCTCCACTTT

j_call: TRBJ1-2
d_call: NA
clone_size: NA
v_call: TRBV4-1
cdr3_aa: CASSPGGVLYGYTF
cdr3_nt: TGCGCCAGCAGCCCGGGGGGGGTCCTCTATGGCTACACCTTC

j_call: TRBJ2-2
d_call: NA
clone_size: NA
v_call: TRBV6-6
cdr3_aa: CASTGYTGELFF
cdr3_nt: TGTGCCAGCACGGGGTACACCGGGGAGCTGTTTTTT

j_call: TRBJ1-5
d_call: NA
clone_size: NA
v_call: TRBV6-5
cdr3_aa: CATSTASNQPQHF
cdr3_nt: TGTGCCACTTCGACAGCGTCTAATCAGCCCCAGCATTTT

j_call: TRBJ1-1
d_call: NA
clone_size: NA
v_call: TRBV15
cdr3_aa: CATSRDLGQKNTEAFF
cdr3_nt: TGTGCCACCAGCAGAGATCTGGGGCAGAAGAACACTGAAGCTTTCTTT

j_call: TRBJ2-7
d_call: NA
clone_size: NA
v_call: TRBV6-2/TRBV6-3
cdr3_aa: CASSLIEGLYEQYF
cdr3_nt: TGTGCCAGCAGCCTTATTGAGGGTTTGTACGAGCAGTACTTC

j_call: TRBJ1-2
d_call: TRBD1
clone_size: NA
v_call: TRBV2
cdr3_aa: CASSGTGRGYTF
cdr3_nt: TGTGCCAGCAGTGGGACAGGGCGCGGCTACACCTTC

j_call: TRBJ2-7
d_call: NA
clone_size: NA
v_call: TRBV5-1
cdr3_aa: CASSQQQGINEQYF
cdr3_nt: TGCGCCAGCAGCCAACAACAGGGTATCAACGAGCAGTACTTC

j_call: TRBJ1-4
d_call: NA
clone_size: NA
v_call: TRBV19
cdr3_aa: CASSIGGTNEKLFF
cdr3_nt: TGTGCCAGTAGTATCGGTGGGACTAATGAAAAACTGTTTTTT

j_call: TRBJ1-3
d_call: TRBD1
clone_size: NA
v_call: TRBV19
cdr3_aa: CASSRPGQGNTIYF
cdr3_nt: TGTGCCAGTAGCCGTCCGGGACAGGGAAACACCATATATTTT

j_call: TRBJ2-7
d_call: NA
clone_size: few
v_call: TRBV5-4
cdr3_aa: CASSLTPGPYYEQYF
cdr3_nt: TGTGCCAGCAGCTTAACCCCAGGGCCATACTACGAGCAGTACTTC

j_call: TRBJ2-7
d_call: TRBD2
clone_size: NA
v_call: TRBV5-4
cdr3_aa: CASSVSGGYEQYF
cdr3_nt: TGTGCCAGCAGCGTTAGCGGGGGCTACGAGCAGTACTTC

j_call: TRBJ2-7
d_call: TRBD1
clone_size: NA
v_call: TRBV7-9
cdr3_aa: CASSLVGQGSSYEQYF
cdr3_nt: TGTGCCAGCAGCTTAGTGGGACAGGGGTCTTCCTACGAGCAGTACTTC

j_call: TRBJ1-4
d_call: NA
clone_size: NA
v_call: TRBV24-1
cdr3_aa: CATRGQVYNEKLFF
cdr3_nt: TGTGCCACCAGGGGGCAAGTTTATAATGAAAAACTGTTTTTT

j_call: TRBJ1-1
d_call: NA
clone_size: NA
v_call: TRBV29-1
cdr3_aa: CSVVRVMNTEAFF
cdr3_nt: TGCAGCGTGGTCCGGGTCATGAACACTGAAGCTTTCTTT

j_call: TRBJ2-7
d_call: NA
clone_size: NA
v_call: TRBV11-2
cdr3_aa: CASSHMGSYEQYF
cdr3_nt: TGTGCCAGCAGCCACATGGGCTCCTACGAGCAGTACTTC

j_call: TRBJ2-3
d_call: TRBD1
clone_size: once
v_call: TRBV5-1
cdr3_aa: CASSSLRDRVPDTQYF
cdr3_nt: TGCGCCAGCAGCTCCCTCCGGGACAGGGTCCCAGATACGCAGTATTTT

j_call: TRBJ2-1
d_call: TRBD1
clone_size: NA
v_call: TRBV19
cdr3_aa: CASRPGQGGTYNEQFF
cdr3_nt: TGTGCCAGTAGGCCTGGACAGGGCGGGACGTACAATGAGCAGTTCTTC

j_call: TRBJ1-2
d_call: NA
clone_size: NA
v_call: TRBV3-1/TRBV3-2
cdr3_aa: CASSHFGTDYGYTF
cdr3_nt: TGTGCCAGCAGCCATTTCGGGACGGACTATGGCTACACCTTC

j_call: TRBJ1-1
d_call: NA
clone_size: NA
v_call: TRBV25-1
cdr3_aa: CASSEAGMNTEAFF
cdr3_nt: TGTGCCAGCAGTGAGGCCGGCATGAACACTGAAGCTTTCTTT

j_call: TRBJ1-2
d_call: TRBD1
clone_size: NA
v_call: TRBV16
cdr3_aa: CASSPQSTGVRSGYTF
cdr3_nt: TGTGCCAGCAGCCCCCAGAGTACAGGGGTACGAAGTGGCTACACCTTC

j_call: TRBJ2-7
d_call: NA
clone_size: NA
v_call: TRBV18
cdr3_aa: CASSPSTGSYEQYF
cdr3_nt: TGTGCCAGCTCACCTAGTACGGGATCCTACGAGCAGTACTTC

j_call: TRBJ1-3
d_call: NA
clone_size: NA
v_call: TRBV3-1/TRBV3-2
cdr3_aa: CASSQDEAGRNTIYF
cdr3_nt: TGTGCCAGCAGCCAAGATGAGGCAGGCAGAAACACCATATATTTT

j_call: TRBJ2-7
d_call: TRBD1
clone_size: NA
v_call: TRBV15
cdr3_aa: CATSRDRDRRYEQYF
cdr3_nt: TGTGCCACCAGCAGAGACCGGGACAGGAGATACGAGCAGTACTTC

j_call: TRBJ1-3
d_call: TRBD1
clone_size: NA
v_call: TRBV7-2
cdr3_aa: CASSLGRRGFENTIYF
cdr3_nt: TGTGCCAGCAGCTTAGGTCGCAGGGGGTTCGAAAACACCATATATTTT

j_call: TRBJ2-3
d_call: NA
clone_size: NA
v_call: TRBV3-1/TRBV3-2
cdr3_aa: CASSRGGVITDTQYF
cdr3_nt: TGTGCCAGCAGCCGTGGCGGGGTGATAACAGATACGCAGTATTTT

j_call: TRBJ1-6
d_call: NA
clone_size: NA
v_call: TRBV5-1
cdr3_aa: CASSQVREGSPLHF
cdr3_nt: TGCGCCAGCAGCCAGGTCAGGGAGGGATCACCCCTCCACTTT

j_call: TRBJ1-4
d_call: NA
clone_size: NA
v_call: TRBV6-5
cdr3_aa: CASSFRPETNEKLFF
cdr3_nt: TGTGCCAGCAGTTTCCGGCCGGAAACTAATGAAAAACTGTTTTTT

j_call: TRBJ2-7
d_call: TRBD1
clone_size: NA
v_call: TRBV6-5
cdr3_aa: CASSLTGARYEQYF
cdr3_nt: TGTGCCAGCAGTTTAACAGGGGCTAGGTACGAGCAGTACTTC

j_call: TRBJ1-2
d_call: NA
clone_size: once
v_call: TRBV7-9
cdr3_aa: CASSFWGRGYTF
cdr3_nt: TGTGCCAGCAGCTTTTGGGGAAGAGGCTACACCTTC

j_call: TRBJ1-1
d_call: TRBD1
clone_size: NA
v_call: TRBV19
cdr3_aa: CASSIGKQGRTEAFF
cdr3_nt: TGTGCCAGTAGTATAGGGAAACAGGGGCGGACTGAAGCTTTCTTT

j_call: TRBJ1-4
d_call: NA
clone_size: NA
v_call: TRBV2
cdr3_aa: CASVDTIRSNEKLFF
cdr3_nt: TGTGCCAGCGTAGACACGATTCGTTCTAATGAAAAACTGTTTTTT

j_call: TRBJ1-5
d_call: NA
clone_size: NA
v_call: TRBV25-1
cdr3_aa: CASRQDNQPQHF
cdr3_nt: TGTGCCAGCAGGCAGGATAATCAGCCCCAGCATTTT

j_call: TRBJ1-1
d_call: NA
clone_size: NA
v_call: TRBV2
cdr3_aa: CASSDGQGRTEAFF
cdr3_nt: TGTGCCAGCAGTGATGGCCAGGGGCGGACTGAAGCTTTCTTT

j_call: TRBJ1-2
d_call: TRBD1
clone_size: NA
v_call: TRBV5-1
cdr3_aa: CASSTPGQGSDGYTF
cdr3_nt: TGCGCCAGCAGCACTCCGGGACAGGGGTCTGATGGCTACACCTTC

j_call: TRBJ2-3
d_call: TRBD2
clone_size: NA
v_call: TRBV7-8
cdr3_aa: CASSPTGGTDTQYF
cdr3_nt: TGTGCCAGCAGCCCTACGGGGGGGACAGATACGCAGTATTTT

j_call: TRBJ1-1
d_call: NA
clone_size: NA
v_call: TRBV29-1
cdr3_aa: CSVQRNTEAFF
cdr3_nt: TGCAGCGTGCAGAGGAACACTGAAGCTTTCTTT

j_call: TRBJ1-3
d_call: TRBD1
clone_size: NA
v_call: TRBV3-1/TRBV3-2
cdr3_aa: CASSPYGQGAGNTIYF
cdr3_nt: TGTGCCAGCAGCCCCTACGGGCAGGGGGCAGGAAACACCATATATTTT

j_call: TRBJ2-1
d_call: NA
clone_size: once
v_call: TRBV27
cdr3_aa: CASSLTVAREQFF
cdr3_nt: TGTGCCAGCAGTTTGACAGTCGCCCGAGAGCAGTTCTTC

j_call: TRBJ2-3
d_call: TRBD1
clone_size: NA
v_call: TRBV6-5
cdr3_aa: CATRQGAWTDTQYF
cdr3_nt: TGTGCCACTAGACAGGGGGCATGGACAGATACGCAGTATTTT

j_call: TRBJ1-4
d_call: TRBD1
clone_size: NA
v_call: TRBV5-1
cdr3_aa: CASSYRGDNEKLFF
cdr3_nt: TGCGCCAGCAGTTACAGGGGGGACAATGAAAAACTGTTTTTT

j_call: TRBJ1-1
d_call: NA
clone_size: NA
v_call: TRBV5-1
cdr3_aa: CASTLGHVGMNTEAFF
cdr3_nt: TGCGCCAGCACGCTGGGGCATGTGGGAATGAACACTGAAGCTTTCTTT

j_call: TRBJ1-2
d_call: NA
clone_size: NA
v_call: TRBV9
cdr3_aa: CASSRSEQGYGYTF
cdr3_nt: TGTGCCAGCAGTCGGTCGGAACAGGGCTATGGCTACACCTTC

j_call: TRBJ1-3
d_call: NA
clone_size: NA
v_call: TRBV11-2
cdr3_aa: CASRSGGYGNTIYF
cdr3_nt: TGTGCCAGCAGGTCCGGGGGGTATGGAAACACCATATATTTT

j_call: TRBJ1-1
d_call: NA
clone_size: NA
v_call: TRBV25-1
cdr3_aa: CASSALGGMNTEAFF
cdr3_nt: TGTGCCAGCAGTGCCTTGGGGGGGATGAACACTGAAGCTTTCTTT

j_call: TRBJ2-1
d_call: TRBD1
clone_size: NA
v_call: TRBV2
cdr3_aa: CASRGTGDNEQFF
cdr3_nt: TGTGCCAGCAGGGGAACAGGGGACAATGAGCAGTTCTTC

j_call: TRBJ2-7
d_call: TRBD1
clone_size: NA
v_call: TRBV2
cdr3_aa: CASSTGQGAQLKYF
cdr3_nt: TGTGCCAGCAGTACAGGACAGGGGGCGCAACTTAAGTACTTC